This T cell receptor (beta chain) was sequenced for a study of identical twins. Overall study results and limits: Modelling underestimated the level of out-of-frame TCR alpha sharing observed in monozygotic twins. Interpretation of the results relied on cross-sectional statistical analysis and not on following the same donors.

There are 13 residues in the CDR3. Per the germline V gene, CDR1 is KGHDR and CDR2 is SFDVKD. V dropped 12 bases and J dropped 5; count of bases not matched to a gene: 7. About this clonotype: The antigen is undetermined.

A universal primer site was incorporated via template switching, and the cDNA contained unique molecular identifiers. TCRdb fed the 5' RACE reads into MiXCR, producing one record per CDR3 protein. The sample contains 1,800,000 or so distinct CDR3 sequences, under 35% of which appear only once. The chain is built from TRBV24-1 and TRBJ1-5, with 9 bases aligning to TRBD1. The source is a newborn girl in good health. Sequencing was done on a sample of cord blood. For the CDR3, the DNA is TGTGCCTCCCGGGACAGGGAGGATCAGCCCCAGCATTTT. Translation gives CASRDREDQPQHF.